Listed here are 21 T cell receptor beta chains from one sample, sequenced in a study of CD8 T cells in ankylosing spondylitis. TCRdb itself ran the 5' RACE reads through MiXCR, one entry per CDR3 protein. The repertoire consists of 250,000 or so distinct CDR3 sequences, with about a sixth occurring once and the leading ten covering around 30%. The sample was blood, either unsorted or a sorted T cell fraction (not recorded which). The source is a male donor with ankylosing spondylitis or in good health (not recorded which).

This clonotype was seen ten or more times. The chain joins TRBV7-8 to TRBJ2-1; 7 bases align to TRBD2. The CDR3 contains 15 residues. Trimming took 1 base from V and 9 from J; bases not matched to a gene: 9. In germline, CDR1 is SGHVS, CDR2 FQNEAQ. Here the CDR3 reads CASSLVAGVWGEQFF. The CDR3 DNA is TGTGCCAGCAGCTTAGTGGCGGGAGTTTGGGGTGAGCAGTTCTTC.

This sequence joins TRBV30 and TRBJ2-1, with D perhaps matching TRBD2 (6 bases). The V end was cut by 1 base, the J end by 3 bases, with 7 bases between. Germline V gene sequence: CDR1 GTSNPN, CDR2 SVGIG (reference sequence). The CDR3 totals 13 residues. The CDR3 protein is CAWSETSYNEQFF. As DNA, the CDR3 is TGTGCCTGGAGTGAGACTAGCTACAATGAGCAGTTCTTC.

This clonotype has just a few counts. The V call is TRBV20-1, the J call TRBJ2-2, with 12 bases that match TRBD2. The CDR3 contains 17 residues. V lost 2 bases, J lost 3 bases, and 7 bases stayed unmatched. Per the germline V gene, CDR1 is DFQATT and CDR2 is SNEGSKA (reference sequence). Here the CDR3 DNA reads TGCAGTGCTAGACGAGGACTAGCGGGATCTGACACCGGGGAGCTGTTTTTT. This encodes CSARRGLAGSDTGELFF.

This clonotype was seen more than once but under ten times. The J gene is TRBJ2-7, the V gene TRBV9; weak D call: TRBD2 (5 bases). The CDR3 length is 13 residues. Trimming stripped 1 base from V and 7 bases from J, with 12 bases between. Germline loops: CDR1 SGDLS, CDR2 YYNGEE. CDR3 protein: CASSVSYPGEQYF. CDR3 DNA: TGTGCCAGCAGCGTAAGTTATCCGGGGGAGCAGTACTTC.

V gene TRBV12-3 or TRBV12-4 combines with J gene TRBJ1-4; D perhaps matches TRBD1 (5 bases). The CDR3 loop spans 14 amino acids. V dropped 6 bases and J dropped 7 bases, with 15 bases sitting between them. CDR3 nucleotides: TGTGCCAGCAGCCACTGGGGGGTGGGTGAAAAACTGTTTTTT. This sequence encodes CASSHWGVGEKLFF.

This CDR3 reads CSVEPLGGYEQYF. The CDR3 DNA reads TGCAGCGTTGAACCCCTTGGGGGCTACGAGCAGTACTTC. The rearrangement joins TRBV29-1 to TRBJ2-7; D is possibly TRBD1 or TRBD2 (5 bases each). Germline loops: CDR1 SQVTM, CDR2 ANQGSEA. CDR3 length: 13 residues. The germline V and J ends were trimmed by 2 bases and 3 bases, with 11 bases remaining between them.

The CDR3 reads CASSYITHDTQYF. The CDR3 coding sequence is TGTGCCAGCAGTTATATCACACACGATACGCAGTATTTT. The genes are TRBV12-3 or TRBV12-4 and TRBJ2-3, with no clear D. The CDR3 runs to 13 residues. The V gene lost 4 bases and the J gene lost 6 bases, with 11 bases spanning the gap.

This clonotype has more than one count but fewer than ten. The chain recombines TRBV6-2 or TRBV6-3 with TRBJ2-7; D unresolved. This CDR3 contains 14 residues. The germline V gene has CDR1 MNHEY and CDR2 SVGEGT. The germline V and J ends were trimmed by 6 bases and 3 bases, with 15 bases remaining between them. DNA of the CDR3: TGTGCCAGCAGCAGGATCCAATTCCTCTACGAGCAGTACTTC. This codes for CASSRIQFLYEQYF.

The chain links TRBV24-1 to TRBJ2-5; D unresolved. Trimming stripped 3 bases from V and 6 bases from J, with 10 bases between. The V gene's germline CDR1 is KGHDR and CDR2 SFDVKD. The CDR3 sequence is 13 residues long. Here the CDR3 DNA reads TGTGCCACCAGTGATCCCCCGGCAAAGACCCAGTACTTC. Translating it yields CATSDPPAKTQYF.

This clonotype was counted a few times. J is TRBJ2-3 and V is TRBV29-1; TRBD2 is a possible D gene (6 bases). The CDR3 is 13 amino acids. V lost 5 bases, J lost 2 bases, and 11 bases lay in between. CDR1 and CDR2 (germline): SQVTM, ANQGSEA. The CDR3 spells CSVLQRVTDTQYF. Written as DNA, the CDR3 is TGCAGCGTTCTCCAGCGGGTCACAGATACGCAGTATTTT.

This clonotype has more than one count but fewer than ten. CDR3 loop: CASSLAGDQPQHF. CDR3 sequence (DNA): TGTGCCAGCAGCTTAGCAGGGGATCAGCCCCAGCATTTT. The V and J genes are TRBV7-9 and TRBJ1-5, with D possibly TRBD1 on 5 matching bases. V was cut by 0 bases and J by 5 bases, with 5 bases left in between. The germline V gene has CDR1 SEHNR and CDR2 FQNEAQ (reference sequence). CDR3 length: 13 amino acids.

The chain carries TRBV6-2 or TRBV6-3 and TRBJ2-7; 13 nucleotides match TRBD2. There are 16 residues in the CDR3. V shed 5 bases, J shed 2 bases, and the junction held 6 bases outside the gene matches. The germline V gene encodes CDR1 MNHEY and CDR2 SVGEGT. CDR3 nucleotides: TGTGCCAGCAGTGCTCTGGGACTAGCGGGGCCCTACGAGCAGTACTTC. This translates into CASSALGLAGPYEQYF.

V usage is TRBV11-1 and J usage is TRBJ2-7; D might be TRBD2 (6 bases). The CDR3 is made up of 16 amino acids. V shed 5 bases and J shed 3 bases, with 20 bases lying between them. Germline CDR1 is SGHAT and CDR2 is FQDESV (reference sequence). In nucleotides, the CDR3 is TGTGCCAGCAGCCCTGGGGAGGTAGGCCTAAACTACGAGCAGTACTTC. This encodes CASSPGEVGLNYEQYF.

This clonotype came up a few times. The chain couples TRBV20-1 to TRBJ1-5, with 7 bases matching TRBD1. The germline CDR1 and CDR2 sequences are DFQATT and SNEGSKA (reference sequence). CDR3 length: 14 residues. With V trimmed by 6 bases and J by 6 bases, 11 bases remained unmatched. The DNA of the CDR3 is TGCAGTGCCCCGGGAACAGGGGAGAGTCAGCCCCAGCATTTT. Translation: CSAPGTGESQPQHF.

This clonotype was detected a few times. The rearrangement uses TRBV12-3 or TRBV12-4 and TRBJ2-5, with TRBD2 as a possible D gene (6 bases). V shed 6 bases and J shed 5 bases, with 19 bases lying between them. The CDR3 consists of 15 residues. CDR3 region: CASSPGTGDSETQYF. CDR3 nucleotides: TGTGCCAGCAGCCCCGGGACGGGAGATAGCGAGACCCAGTACTTC.

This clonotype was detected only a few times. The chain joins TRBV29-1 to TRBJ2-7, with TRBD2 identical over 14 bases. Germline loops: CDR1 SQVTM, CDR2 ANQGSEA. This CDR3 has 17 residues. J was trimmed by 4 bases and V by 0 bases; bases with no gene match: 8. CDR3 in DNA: TGCAGCGTTGAAGAGGCGGGGGGACTAGCGGGAGATTACGAGCAGTACTTC. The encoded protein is CSVEEAGGLAGDYEQYF.

The DNA for the CDR3 is TGTGCCAGCAGTTTATCCTGGGGAGACTACAATGAGCAGTTCTTC. It specifies CASSLSWGDYNEQFF. The chain couples TRBV27 to TRBJ2-1; D is possibly TRBD2 (5 bases). In germline, CDR1 is MNHEY, CDR2 SMNVEV (reference sequence). With 0 bases removed from V and 3 bases from J, the gap between germline ends came to 9 bases. This CDR3 contains 15 residues.

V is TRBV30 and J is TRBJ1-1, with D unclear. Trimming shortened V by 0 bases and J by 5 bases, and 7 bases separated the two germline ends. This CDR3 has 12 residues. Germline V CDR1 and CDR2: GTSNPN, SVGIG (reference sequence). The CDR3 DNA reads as TGTGCCTGGAGTGTAGGATGGACTGAAGCTTTCTTT. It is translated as CAWSVGWTEAFF.

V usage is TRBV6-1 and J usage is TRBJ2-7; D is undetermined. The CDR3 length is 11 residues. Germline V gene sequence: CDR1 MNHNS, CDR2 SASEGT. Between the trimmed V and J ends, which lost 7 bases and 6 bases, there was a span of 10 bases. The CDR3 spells CASTGWGEQYF. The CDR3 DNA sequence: TGTGCCAGCACCGGTTGGGGCGAGCAGTACTTC.

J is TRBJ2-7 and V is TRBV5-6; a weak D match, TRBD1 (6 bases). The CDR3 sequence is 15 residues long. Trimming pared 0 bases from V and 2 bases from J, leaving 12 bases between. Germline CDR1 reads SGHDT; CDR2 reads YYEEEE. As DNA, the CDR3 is TGTGCCAGCAGCTTGGGTTCGGGACAACCCTACGAGCAGTACTTC. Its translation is CASSLGSGQPYEQYF.

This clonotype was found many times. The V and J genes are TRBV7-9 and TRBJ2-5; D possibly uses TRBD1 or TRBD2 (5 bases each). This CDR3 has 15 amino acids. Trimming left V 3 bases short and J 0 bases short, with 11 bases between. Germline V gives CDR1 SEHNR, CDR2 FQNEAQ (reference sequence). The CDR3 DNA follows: TGTGCCAGCAGCTTTCAGGGACGCCACCAAGAGACCCAGTACTTC. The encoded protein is CASSFQGRHQETQYF.